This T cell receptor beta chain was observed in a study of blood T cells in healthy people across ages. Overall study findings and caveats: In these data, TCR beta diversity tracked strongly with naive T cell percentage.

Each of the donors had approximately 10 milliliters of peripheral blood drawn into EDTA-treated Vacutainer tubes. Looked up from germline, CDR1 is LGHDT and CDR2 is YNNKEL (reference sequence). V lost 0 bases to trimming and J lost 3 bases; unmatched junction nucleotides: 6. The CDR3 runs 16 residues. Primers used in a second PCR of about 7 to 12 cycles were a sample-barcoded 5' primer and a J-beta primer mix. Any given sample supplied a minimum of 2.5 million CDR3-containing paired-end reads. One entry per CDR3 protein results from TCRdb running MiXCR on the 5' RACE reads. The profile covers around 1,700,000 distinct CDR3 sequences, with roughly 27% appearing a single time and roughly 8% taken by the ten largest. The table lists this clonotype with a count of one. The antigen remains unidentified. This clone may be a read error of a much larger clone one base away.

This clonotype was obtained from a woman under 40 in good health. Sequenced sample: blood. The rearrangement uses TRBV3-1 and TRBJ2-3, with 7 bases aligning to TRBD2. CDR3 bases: TGTGCCAGCAGCCAAGAAAGGAGGGGAGGGACAGATACGCAGTATTTT. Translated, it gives CASSQERRGGTDTQYF.